The 30 T cell receptor beta chains in this list originate from one sample, sequenced in a study of cytomegalovirus exposure and HLA in healthy donors. The primer mix had 60 Vbeta and 13 Jbeta primers. Measured with immunoSEQ multiplex PCR; TCRdb has only the in-frame clones, and not every one. The table has some 180,000 clones, roughly 80% seen once. Sequencing was carried out using PBMCs. Source of these receptors: a woman under 30 in good health and CMV-seronegative.

The chain has TRBV25-1 and TRBJ2-7; the match to TRBD2 covers 11 bases. Germline lookup yields CDR1 MGHDK and CDR2 SYGVNS. The CDR3 length is 16 residues. V gave up 6 bases and J gave up 1 base; unmatched junction bases: 8. The CDR3 protein is CASSYQRLAGSYEQYF. In DNA form, the CDR3 reads TGTGCCAGCAGCTACCAGAGACTAGCGGGGTCCTACGAGCAGTACTTC.

V gene TRBV6-1 combines with J gene TRBJ2-2; D ambiguous. Germline-derived CDR1 and CDR2 are MNHNS and SASEGT. The ends were cut back, 3 bases at V and 0 bases at J, with 14 bases in the middle. The CDR3 sequence is 17 residues long. The CDR3 protein is CASSDGQYIANTGELFF. DNA of the CDR3: TGTGCCAGCAGTGATGGGCAGTATATAGCGAACACCGGGGAGCTGTTTTTT.

This chain links TRBV9 with TRBJ2-2; 9 bases map to TRBD1. Per the germline V gene, CDR1 is SGDLS and CDR2 is YYNGEE. The CDR3 contains 14 residues. With V trimmed by 7 bases and J by 5 bases, 6 bases remained unmatched. DNA for the CDR3: TGTGCCAGCGGGGACAGGGCCGGGACCGGGGAGCTGTTTTTT. Its protein product is CASGDRAGTGELFF.

J is TRBJ1-4 and V is TRBV28; D is perhaps TRBD1 (5 bases). This CDR3 is built from 15 residues. Germline CDR1 and CDR2: MDHEN and SYDVKM. The V gene lost 8 bases and the J gene lost 0 bases, with 13 bases spanning the gap. The CDR3 region has the DNA TGTGCCAGCGGGACTACAGGAGCAACTAATGAAAAACTGTTTTTT. It is translated as CASGTTGATNEKLFF.

The chain couples TRBV10-3 to TRBJ2-2, with a weak D call TRBD1 (6 bases). Germline V lookup: CDR1 ENHRY, CDR2 SYGVKD. This CDR3 spans 15 amino acids. The V end was cut by 4 bases, the J end by 6 bases, with 15 bases between. CDR3 residues: CAISVGRGHAGELFF. The CDR3 bases are TGTGCCATCAGTGTTGGCAGGGGACACGCCGGGGAGCTGTTTTTT.

The chain carries TRBV10-3 and TRBJ1-2; a weak D match, TRBD1 (5 bases). The V end was cut by 5 bases, the J end by 8 bases, with 12 bases between. Germline CDR1 and CDR2: ENHRY and SYGVKD. The CDR3 is 12 residues long. CDR3 amino acids: CAISMGGYGYTF. The CDR3 nucleotides are TGTGCCATCAGTATGGGGGGGTACGGCTACACCTTC.

The chain carries TRBV11-3 and TRBJ1-6; 10 nucleotides line up with TRBD1. Germline CDR1 and CDR2: SGHNT and YENEEA. Germline trimming cut 1 base from V and 8 bases from J; bases unmatched to any gene: 5. The CDR3 loop spans 16 amino acids. The DNA of the CDR3 is TGTGCCAGCAGCTTAGTCTGGGACAGGGGTTATTCACCCCTCCACTTT. Encoded protein: CASSLVWDRGYSPLHF.

This chain connects TRBV5-1 to TRBJ2-5, with 11 bases lining up with TRBD2. The CDR3 loop spans 17 amino acids. CDR1 and CDR2 from the germline V gene are SGHRS and YFSETQ. The V and J ends lost 5 bases and 13 bases, in that order; junction bases with no gene match: 22. As DNA, the CDR3 is TGCGCCAGCAGGCAGACTAGCGGGACTGAACCGTACTACGACACGTACTTC. Residues: CASRQTSGTEPYYDTYF.

The gene calls are TRBV18 and TRBJ1-2, with D uncertain. CDR3 length: 13 amino acids. Germline CDR1 is KGHSH and CDR2 is LQKENI. The V end lost 0 bases, the J end lost 4 bases, and 6 bases lay between the germline ends. The CDR3: CASSPPNFYGYTF. CDR3 in DNA: TGTGCCAGCTCACCACCTAATTTCTATGGCTACACCTTC.

The genes are TRBV4-3 and TRBJ2-5; 10 positions agree with TRBD1. Per germline, CDR1 LGHNA and CDR2 YSLEER. V shed 1 base and J 5 bases; nucleotides not matched to a gene: 7. The CDR3 loop spans 16 amino acids. CDR3 region: CASSQVLDRGGETQYF. As DNA, the CDR3 is TGCGCCAGCAGCCAAGTCCTGGACAGGGGGGGGGAGACCCAGTACTTC.

The chain carries TRBV11-2 and TRBJ2-2; 8 nucleotides line up with TRBD1. The germline V gene has CDR1 SGHAT and CDR2 FQNNGV. The CDR3 is 14 residues long. The V and J ends lost 5 bases and 4 bases, in that order; junction bases with no gene match: 3. CDR3 protein: CASSKDRATGELFF. The CDR3 DNA reads as TGTGCCAGCAGCAAGGACAGGGCCACCGGGGAGCTGTTTTTT.

This clone was detected many times. CDR3 region: CASSPSGGRSTEAFF. DNA of the CDR3: TGCGCCAGCAGCCCCTCAGGGGGCCGGTCCACTGAAGCTTTCTTT. This chain links TRBV4-3 with TRBJ1-1, with TRBD1 identical over 8 bases. The CDR3 length is 15 residues. Germline V gives CDR1 LGHNA, CDR2 YSLEER. J gave up 4 bases and V 4 bases, and 8 bases lay outside the gene matches.

The chain couples TRBV7-8 to TRBJ2-2; D is perhaps TRBD2 (6 bases). Germline CDR1 reads SGHVS; CDR2 reads FQNEAQ. Trimming pared 3 bases from V and 4 bases from J, leaving 18 bases between. The CDR3 totals 17 residues. The CDR3: CASSFPSGTRGTGELFF. CDR3 coding DNA: TGTGCCAGCAGCTTCCCGTCCGGGACTCGCGGCACCGGGGAGCTGTTTTTT.

The rearrangement uses TRBV10-1 and TRBJ2-1; D is uncertain. The CDR3 sequence is 14 residues long. Trimming shortened V by 2 bases and J by 7 bases, and 12 bases separated the two germline ends. Germline CDR1 is WNHNN and CDR2 is SYGVQD (reference sequence). The CDR3 nucleotides are TGCGCCAGCAGTGAGGTCCCTTTGCGGAATGAGCAGTTCTTC. Amino acids: CASSEVPLRNEQFF.

The rearrangement uses TRBV28 and TRBJ2-7; D may be TRBD2 (6 bases). Germline CDR1 is MDHEN and CDR2 is SYDVKM. Trimming removed 3 bases from V and 0 bases from J, with 9 bases in between. The CDR3 contains 14 residues. The CDR3 reads CASSFGRGSYEQYF. DNA of the CDR3: TGTGCCAGCAGTTTTGGGCGGGGCTCCTACGAGCAGTACTTC.

The chain recombines TRBV7-9 with TRBJ2-3; the D gene is possibly TRBD2 (6 bases). The germline V gene encodes CDR1 SEHNR and CDR2 FQNEAQ (reference sequence). Trimming removed 8 bases at V and 1 base at J, with 7 bases between. The CDR3 length is 12 residues. CDR3 in amino acids: CASGEGTDTQYF. CDR3 DNA sequence: TGTGCCAGCGGGGAGGGCACAGATACGCAGTATTTT. Filled out from reference TRBV7-9 and TRBJ2-3, the complete variable domain reads DTGVSQNPRHKITKRGQNVTFRCDPISEHNRLYWYRQTLGQGPEFLTYFQNEAQLEKSRLLSDRFSAERPKGSFSTLEIQRTEQGDSAMYLCASGEGTDTQYFGPGTRLTVL.

The V and J genes are TRBV18 and TRBJ1-4; 10 nucleotides align to TRBD1. CDR1 KGHSH and CDR2 LQKENI come from the germline V gene. After removal of 3 bases from V and 8 bases from J, the junction contained 6 bases not matched to a gene. This CDR3 has 15 residues. The CDR3 sequence: CASSPPWDRGEKLFF. CDR3 sequence (DNA): TGTGCCAGCTCACCTCCCTGGGACAGGGGCGAAAAACTGTTTTTT. The whole variable domain, filled in from reference TRBV18 and TRBJ1-4, reads NAGVMQNPRHLVRRRGQEARLRCSPMKGHSHVYWYRQLPEEGLKFMVYLQKENIIDESGMPKERFSAEFPKEGPSILRIQQVVRGDSAAYFCASSPPWDRGEKLFFGSGTQLSVL.

The genes are TRBV29-1 and TRBJ1-1; D is ambiguous. V was shortened by 4 bases and J by 0 bases, with 12 bases between the two germline ends. Germline lookup yields CDR1 SQVTM and CDR2 ANQGSEA. CDR3 length: 14 amino acids. CDR3 in DNA: TGCAGCGTTGCCAGTATTATGATGAACACTGAAGCTTTCTTT. Its protein is CSVASIMMNTEAFF.

The chain couples TRBV5-1 to TRBJ2-5; tentatively, D is TRBD1 (5 bases). CDR3 length: 12 residues. Between the trimmed V and J ends, which lost 0 bases and 5 bases, there was a span of 5 bases. The V gene's germline CDR1 is SGHRS and CDR2 YFSETQ. This chain's CDR3 is CASSLEGETQYF. The CDR3 bases are TGCGCCAGCAGCTTGGAGGGGGAGACCCAGTACTTC.

This chain joins TRBV9 and TRBJ2-3; 12 positions agree with TRBD2. V trimming: 4 bases; J trimming: 4 bases; junction bases outside the gene matches: 7. CDR3 length: 16 residues. Germline CDR1 SGDLS, CDR2 YYNGEE. In nucleotides, the CDR3 is TGTGCCAGCAGCTTCGGGCTAGCGGGAGGGGCAGATACGCAGTATTTT. Amino acids: CASSFGLAGGADTQYF.

As DNA, the CDR3 is TGTGCCAGCAGTTACGCTCGGGGGAGGAACACTGAAGCTTTCTTT. It encodes CASSYARGRNTEAFF. The chain recombines TRBV6-5 with TRBJ1-1, with a possible D match to TRBD1 (5 bases). The CDR3 runs to 15 residues. Trimming pared 2 bases from V and 1 base from J, leaving 11 bases between. Germline-derived CDR1 and CDR2 are MNHEY and SVGAGI.

DNA for the CDR3: TGTGCCAGCAGCCTTGGGACAGGGGGCGAGATAAGTGGCTACACCTTC. Protein sequence: CASSLGTGGEISGYTF. The chain uses TRBV9 and TRBJ1-2; 12 nucleotides align to TRBD1. V gave up 4 bases and J gave up 7 bases; unmatched junction bases: 11. CDR3 length equals 16 residues. Germline lookup yields CDR1 SGDLS and CDR2 YYNGEE.

CDR3 DNA sequence: TGCGCCAGCAGCCCCACTAGTTCCAGCACAGATACGCAGTATTTT. As protein: CASSPTSSSTDTQYF. The chain is built from TRBV5-1 and TRBJ2-3; perhaps TRBD2 as D (5 bases). The CDR3 runs to 15 residues. Germline-derived CDR1 and CDR2 are SGHRS and YFSETQ. Trimming pared 4 bases from V and 0 bases from J, leaving 12 bases between.

This chain links TRBV4-3 with TRBJ2-5, with D unclear. CDR1 and CDR2 (germline): LGHNA, YSLEER. Trimming shortened V by 3 bases and J by 9 bases, and 20 bases separated the two germline ends. This CDR3 is built from 15 residues. The CDR3 sequence is CASSQADRTPQAQYF. DNA of the CDR3: TGCGCCAGCAGCCAGGCTGACCGAACACCCCAGGCCCAGTACTTC.

The V gene is TRBV7-2, the J gene TRBJ2-7; D may be TRBD2 (6 bases). Germline CDR1 and CDR2: SGHTA and FQGNSA. The ends were cut back, 5 bases at V and 2 bases at J, with 19 bases in the middle. The CDR3 has 16 amino acids. In DNA form, the CDR3 reads TGTGCCAGCAGCCTCTCCCTGGCTAGCGAGACCTACGAGCAGTACTTC. It is translated as CASSLSLASETYEQYF. Full variable domain (missing parts from reference TRBV7-2 and TRBJ2-7): GAGVSQSPSNKVTEKGKDVELRCDPISGHTALYWYRQSLGQGLEFLIYFQGNSAPDKSGLPSDRFSAERTGGSVSTLTIQRTQQEDSAVYLCASSLSLASETYEQYFGPGTRLTVT.

This clone was observed once. The chain has TRBV18 and TRBJ1-1, with TRBD1 matching 11 bases. This CDR3 has 15 amino acids. CDR1 and CDR2 (germline): KGHSH, LQKENI. With 3 bases clipped from V and 0 bases from J, the junction kept 0 bases outside the gene matches. The CDR3 nucleotides read TGTGCCAGCTCACCGGGACAGGGGGTGAACACTGAAGCTTTCTTT. This encodes CASSPGQGVNTEAFF.

The J gene is TRBJ2-3, the V gene TRBV7-2; 8 positions match TRBD1. V lost 5 bases to trimming and J lost 4 bases; unmatched junction nucleotides: 11. This CDR3 region has 16 residues. Germline V gene lookup returns CDR1 SGHTA and CDR2 FQGNSA. The CDR3 sequence is CASSLTGQGGADTQYF. In DNA, the CDR3 is TGTGCCAGCAGCCTCACCGGACAGGGCGGCGCAGATACGCAGTATTTT.

A few counts support this clone. The V and J genes are TRBV10-3 and TRBJ2-1; unclear D gene. Trimming stripped 3 bases from V and 3 bases from J, with 9 bases between. Per the germline V gene, CDR1 is ENHRY and CDR2 is SYGVKD. This CDR3 is built from 14 residues. The DNA of the CDR3 is TGTGCCATCAGTGATCCCAATAGCTACAATGAGCAGTTCTTC. Translated, it gives CAISDPNSYNEQFF.

The gene calls are TRBV28 and TRBJ2-2; possibly TRBD1 for D (6 bases). Trimming pared 1 base from V and 5 bases from J, leaving 8 bases between. The CDR3 runs 14 residues. The V gene's germline CDR1 is MDHEN and CDR2 SYDVKM. The CDR3 region has the DNA TGTGCCAGCAGTTTATTAGGGGGTACCGGGGAGCTGTTTTTT. It is translated as CASSLLGGTGELFF. The entire variable domain, with the rest obtained from reference TRBV28 and TRBJ2-2, is as follows: DVKVTQSSRYLVKRTGEKVFLECVQDMDHENMFWYRQDPGLGLRLIYFSYDVKMKEKGDIPEGYSVSREKKERFSLILESASTNQTSMYLCASSLLGGTGELFFGEGSRLTVL.

The chain is built from TRBV6-6 and TRBJ2-3; possible D gene TRBD2, 5 bases. The CDR3 length is 14 residues. Trimming stripped 5 bases from V and 3 bases from J, with 12 bases between. Looked up from germline, CDR1 is MNHNY and CDR2 is SVGAGI (reference sequence). In DNA, the CDR3 is TGTGCCAGCAGTGAGGAGGTGGGAACAGATACGCAGTATTTT. Translation: CASSEEVGTDTQYF.